These 26 T cell receptor beta chains were all obtained from the same sample, sequenced in a study of glioma-infiltrating T cells after dendritic cell vaccination. Sequenced by immunoSEQ multiplex PCR; TCRdb stores in-frame clones only, minus some. This table has around 83,000 clones, about 85% appearing once. Time point specified: after dendritic cell vaccination, including at tumor progression/relapse. The sequenced sample was blood, obtained after dendritic cell vaccination. Receptors were obtained from a human donor with glioblastoma.

V gene TRBV27 combines with J gene TRBJ1-1; no clear D. Trimming stripped 6 bases from V and 1 base from J, with 9 bases between. The germline CDR1 and CDR2 sequences are MNHEY and SMNVEV (reference sequence). There are 13 residues in the CDR3. The CDR3 DNA reads as TGTGCCAGCAGACTCAATCGGAACACTGAAGCTTTCTTT. It codes for CASRLNRNTEAFF.

This chain connects TRBV19 to TRBJ1-1; a weak D match, TRBD1 (5 bases). The CDR3 has 16 residues. Trimming removed 0 bases at V and 6 bases at J, with 17 bases between. Germline CDR1 LNHDA, CDR2 SQIVND (reference sequence). The CDR3 region is CASSIEGSPGTAEAFF. For the CDR3, the DNA is TGTGCCAGTAGTATAGAGGGATCCCCGGGGACTGCTGAAGCTTTCTTT.

V is TRBV5-6 and J is TRBJ2-5; 15 bases are a match to TRBD2. The CDR3 is 17 amino acids. The germline CDR1 and CDR2 sequences are SGHDT and YYEEEE. J was trimmed by 4 bases and V by 4 bases; bases with no gene match: 8. CDR3 protein: CASSRTSGRALGETQYF. For the CDR3, the DNA is TGTGCCAGCAGCCGGACTAGCGGGAGGGCCCTTGGAGAGACCCAGTACTTC. The variable domain in full, completed from reference TRBV5-6 and TRBJ2-5, reads DAGVTQSPTHLIKTRGQQVTLRCSPKSGHDTVSWYQQALGQGPQFIFQYYEEEERQRGNFPDRFSGHQFPNYSSELNVNALLLGDSALYLCASSRTSGRALGETQYFGPGTRLLVL.

The chain combines TRBV7-8 with TRBJ1-5; TRBD1 is a possible D gene (6 bases). V gave up 0 bases and J gave up 6 bases, with 15 bases separating them. The CDR3 loop spans 16 amino acids. Germline V CDR1 and CDR2: SGHVS, FQNEAQ. The CDR3 coding sequence is TGTGCCAGCAGCTTAGCCGGGACATCGGGAGGTCAGCCCCAGCATTTT. Protein: CASSLAGTSGGQPQHF.

The chain recombines TRBV11-3 with TRBJ2-3; D is possibly TRBD2 (6 bases). This CDR3 comprises 13 residues. V was pared by 1 base and J by 4 bases, with 6 bases between. CDR1 and CDR2 from the germline V gene are SGHNT and YENEEA. This CDR3 reads CASSLGEADTQYF. The DNA for the CDR3 is TGTGCCAGCAGCTTAGGGGAGGCAGATACGCAGTATTTT.

The chain uses TRBV27 and TRBJ1-2, with D maybe TRBD1 (5 bases). The germline V gene encodes CDR1 MNHEY and CDR2 SMNVEV (reference sequence). The germline V and J ends were trimmed by 4 bases and 3 bases, with 18 bases remaining between them. The CDR3 is 16 residues long. CDR3 DNA: TGTGCCAGCAGTTGGTCATCCGGGGGAAGGGACTATGGCTACACCTTC. It encodes CASSWSSGGRDYGYTF.

The CDR3 nucleotides are TGTGCCAGCAGCTTAGATCAGGTCAATGAGCAGTTCTTC. Translation gives CASSLDQVNEQFF. V gene TRBV7-7 combines with J gene TRBJ2-1, with D unresolved. The CDR3 consists of 13 residues. Per the germline V gene, CDR1 is SSHAT and CDR2 is FNYEAQ (reference sequence). The ends were cut back, 1 base at V and 6 bases at J, with 7 bases in the middle.

V usage is TRBV4-2 and J usage is TRBJ2-7, with 10 nucleotides matching TRBD2. Germline CDR1 and CDR2: LGHNA and YNFKEQ. This CDR3 spans 16 amino acids. Losses at the gene ends were 1 base for V and 2 bases for J; bases not matched to a gene: 5. The CDR3 DNA follows: TGTGCCAGCAGCCAAGGTTCAGCGGGAGGGGCCTACGAGCAGTACTTC. Encoded protein: CASSQGSAGGAYEQYF.

This clone was counted only a few times. This chain connects TRBV7-6 to TRBJ2-7, with 7 bases matching TRBD1. Germline CDR1 is SGHVS and CDR2 is FNYEAQ. The CDR3 is 15 amino acids. V lost 1 base to trimming and J lost 1 base; unmatched junction nucleotides: 4. CDR3 bases: TGTGCCAGCAGCTTAGGGGGGACAGCTTCCTACGAGCAGTACTTC. Protein sequence: CASSLGGTASYEQYF.

The V and J genes are TRBV5-1 and TRBJ2-7, with 7 bases lining up with TRBD1. J lost 5 bases, V lost 3 bases, and 5 bases had no gene match. The germline V gene has CDR1 SGHRS and CDR2 YFSETQ. This CDR3 is built from 13 residues. CDR3 region: CASSSVTGDEQYF. In DNA, the CDR3 is TGCGCCAGCAGCTCCGTTACAGGGGACGAGCAGTACTTC.

V usage is TRBV6-5 and J usage is TRBJ1-1; D gene ambiguous. V gave up 2 bases and J gave up 2 bases, with 9 bases separating them. CDR1 is MNHEY and CDR2 is SVGAGI in the germline V gene. The CDR3 length is 14 residues. CDR3 sequence reads: CASSYARGNTEAFF. In nucleotides, the CDR3 is TGTGCCAGCAGTTACGCGCGGGGTAACACTGAAGCTTTCTTT.

V usage is TRBV4-3 and J usage is TRBJ2-5, with 9 bases aligning to TRBD2. This CDR3 spans 16 amino acids. Looked up from germline, CDR1 is LGHNA and CDR2 is YSLEER. Germline trimming cut 0 bases from V and 5 bases from J; bases unmatched to any gene: 7. CDR3 region: CASSQEERGARETQYF. For the CDR3, the DNA is TGCGCCAGCAGCCAAGAAGAGCGGGGGGCTCGGGAGACCCAGTACTTC.

The V and J genes are TRBV28 and TRBJ2-7, with a weak D call TRBD2 (6 bases). Germline V gene sequence: CDR1 MDHEN, CDR2 SYDVKM. V was trimmed by 8 bases and J by 3 bases, leaving 17 bases between them. The CDR3 contains 14 residues. Here the CDR3 reads CASRFGGVGYEQYF. In DNA form, the CDR3 reads TGTGCCAGCCGCTTCGGAGGGGTTGGCTACGAGCAGTACTTC.

This chain joins TRBV5-4 and TRBJ2-5; 9 bases match TRBD2. Per germline, CDR1 SGHNT and CDR2 YYREEE (reference sequence). J was trimmed by 4 bases and V by 6 bases; bases with no gene match: 7. The CDR3 loop spans 14 amino acids. CDR3 protein: CASTLAGVTETQYF. Here the CDR3 DNA reads TGTGCCAGCACCTTAGCGGGAGTTACAGAGACCCAGTACTTC.

V and J are TRBV5-4 and TRBJ1-1; 12 nucleotides agree with TRBD1. This CDR3 comprises 17 residues. The V segment lost 5 bases and the J segment 1 base; nucleotides outside the gene matches: 9. Germline-derived CDR1 and CDR2 are SGHNT and YYREEE (reference sequence). The CDR3 DNA sequence: TGTGCCAGCAGGCGGGACAGGGGGCCTGGTTCGAACACTGAAGCTTTCTTT. This gives the protein CASRRDRGPGSNTEAFF.

The chain combines TRBV9 with TRBJ2-5, with 9 nucleotides matching TRBD2. The CDR3 runs to 14 residues. With 2 bases clipped from V and 4 bases from J, the junction kept 3 bases outside the gene matches. Germline CDR1 reads SGDLS; CDR2 reads YYNGEE. CDR3 sequence: CASSVSGGAETQYF. CDR3 coding DNA: TGTGCCAGCAGCGTTAGCGGGGGAGCAGAGACCCAGTACTTC. Full variable domain (outside the CDR3, taken from reference TRBV9 and TRBJ2-5): DSGVTQTPKHLITATGQRVTLRCSPRSGDLSVYWYQQSLDQGLQFLIQYYNGEERAKGNILERFSAQQFPDLHSELNLSSLELGDSALYFCASSVSGGAETQYFGPGTRLLVL.

The chain uses TRBV27 and TRBJ2-7; possible D gene TRBD1, 6 bases. V lost 6 bases and J lost 1, with 10 bases in between. In germline, CDR1 is MNHEY, CDR2 SMNVEV (reference sequence). The CDR3 length is 13 residues. The CDR3 nucleotides are TGTGCCAGCAGCGCCGACAGGTCCTACGAGCAGTACTTC. Its translation: CASSADRSYEQYF.

The V call is TRBV30, the J call TRBJ2-1, with unresolved D. The germline V gene encodes CDR1 GTSNPN and CDR2 SVGIG (reference sequence). Trimming took 2 bases from V and 7 from J, leaving 12 bases between them. The CDR3 has 13 residues. The CDR3 region is CAWSYDIMNEQFF. The CDR3 DNA is TGTGCCTGGAGTTACGACATTATGAATGAGCAGTTCTTC.

The V gene is TRBV19, the J gene TRBJ1-5; weak D call: TRBD1 (6 bases). This CDR3 is built from 19 residues. V was cut by 3 bases and J by 4 bases, with 25 bases left in between. Germline V gene data show CDR1 as LNHDA and CDR2 as SQIVND (reference sequence). CDR3 DNA: TGTGCCAGTAGTATGGTGGGGAGGGGGGCAGGGGCGAGGAATCAGCCCCAGCATTTT. It is translated as CASSMVGRGAGARNQPQHF.

The genes are TRBV6-6 and TRBJ1-1; D not resolved. V lost 6 bases, J lost 6 bases, and 17 bases lay in between. Germline V CDR1 and CDR2: MNHNY, SVGAGI (reference sequence). CDR3 size: 14 residues. CDR3 nucleotide sequence: TGTGCCAGCAGGATTTCAATGGAGGGTGCTGAAGCTTTCTTT. It is translated as CASRISMEGAEAFF.

The genes are TRBV5-8 and TRBJ2-1; 7 bases fit TRBD1. This CDR3 comprises 15 residues. V shed 3 bases, J shed 7 bases, and the junction held 10 bases outside the gene matches. Germline CDR1 SGHTS, CDR2 YDEGEE. The CDR3: CASSSPRQGQNEQFF. The DNA of the CDR3 is TGTGCCAGCAGCTCCCCCAGACAGGGCCAGAATGAGCAGTTCTTC. Combining the CDR3 with reference TRBV5-8 and TRBJ2-1 gives the whole variable domain EAGVTQSPTHLIKTRGQQATLRCSPISGHTSVYWYQQALGLGLQFLLWYDEGEERNRGNFPPRFSGRQFPNYSSELNVNALELEDSALYLCASSSPRQGQNEQFFGPGTRLTVL.

The genes are TRBV29-1 and TRBJ2-7, with D possibly being TRBD2 (5 bases). The germline CDR1 and CDR2 sequences are SQVTM and ANQGSEA. V gave up 3 bases and J gave up 2 bases, with 11 bases separating them. The length of the CDR3 is 13 residues. The CDR3 DNA reads as TGCAGCGTTGACTTGTCCGGGACCTACGAGCAGTACTTC. Its protein is CSVDLSGTYEQYF.

V gene TRBV5-6 combines with J gene TRBJ1-5, with 8 bases aligning to TRBD1. The length of the CDR3 is 15 residues. The J segment lost 3 bases and the V segment lost 4 bases, leaving 6 bases of the junction unmatched. Germline V gives CDR1 SGHDT, CDR2 YYEEEE. CDR3 protein: CASSPGTGTNQPQHF. The CDR3 DNA follows: TGTGCCAGCAGCCCAGGGACAGGAACCAATCAGCCCCAGCATTTT.

V gene TRBV15 combines with J gene TRBJ2-7, with D possibly being TRBD2 (5 bases). Germline V gene sequence: CDR1 LNHNV, CDR2 YYDKDF (reference sequence). With 0 bases removed from V and 0 bases from J, the gap between germline ends came to 9 bases. The CDR3 is made up of 15 amino acids. CDR3 DNA sequence: TGTGCCACCAGCAGAGAGAAGCGGAGCTCCTACGAGCAGTACTTC. Its translation is CATSREKRSSYEQYF.

The genes are TRBV7-6 and TRBJ1-2, with D tentatively TRBD1 (5 bases). Trimming pared 4 bases from V and 8 bases from J, leaving 29 bases between. CDR3 length: 18 residues. Germline V gene data show CDR1 as SGHVS and CDR2 as FNYEAQ. CDR3 in amino acids: CASSYTPPRGRGFTGYTF. Here the CDR3 DNA reads TGTGCCAGCAGCTATACCCCTCCGCGGGGCAGAGGATTCACAGGCTACACCTTC.

The genes are TRBV7-2 and TRBJ2-7, with TRBD2 as a possible D gene (5 bases). Germline CDR1 reads SGHTA; CDR2 reads FQGNSA. This CDR3 spans 14 amino acids. V lost 5 bases to trimming and J lost 0 bases, with 11 bases between them. The CDR3 loop is CASSPSRSSYEQYF. The DNA for the CDR3 is TGTGCCAGCAGCCCTAGCCGTAGCTCCTACGAGCAGTACTTC.